The T cell receptor (beta chain) under discussion was sequenced for a study of OX40 agonist ivuxolimab in advanced cancers. Study-wide background: Participants averaged approximately 65 years of age (range about 23 to 80) and were 75% to 90% male. Overall study findings and caveats: Antigen specificity remained undetermined for the expanded peripheral T cells. The study found that CD8+ T cells averaged more expanded clones than CD4+. It was also the case that some nonresponders had low normalized T-cell clonal expansion.

The CDR3 spans 15 residues. The germline V gene encodes CDR1 SGDLS and CDR2 YYNGEE. The V and J ends lost 2 bases and 5 bases, in that order; junction bases with no gene match: 2. This clone appeared once. Its antigen is still unknown. Profiling relied on immunoSEQ multiplex PCR, and the TCRdb table lists in-frame clones only, not all of them. Of around 69,000 clones in the sample, 89% were seen once. The receptor's source is an adult with an advanced solid tumor such as melanoma, head and neck, liver or kidney cancer. The chain employs TRBV9 and TRBJ2-2, with TRBD2 identical over 11 bases. The sample was CD4+ or CD8+ T cells sorted from blood, taken in a trial of the OX40 agonist ivuxolimab. CDR3 in DNA: TGTGCCAGCAGCGTTACTAGCGGGGGTACCGGGGAGCTGTTTTTT. This encodes CASSVTSGGTGELFF.